This TCR beta chain was profiled in a study of cytomegalovirus exposure and HLA in healthy donors. Study-level background: The roughly 100 million unique TCR beta sequences, from roughly 170 million T cells, were found by an earlier analysis. Approximately 85 million unique TCRs from HLA-typed donors were held in an early data release.

Regarding this clone: Its cognate antigen is unknown.

Study conclusions and caveats: Accounts indicate the classifier identified cytomegalovirus status with strong specificity and sensitivity. Some V segments, TRBV6-2 and TRBV6-3 among them, were indistinguishable and were therefore excluded.

13 Jbeta primers and 60 Vbeta primers were used for the PCR. Libraries were prepared by immunoSEQ multiplex PCR; TCRdb keeps only in-frame clonotypes and omits some of them. The sample comprises about 130,000 clones, more than 60% of which are singletons, and 2.1% rests with the top ten. V was pared by 1 base and J by 10 bases, with 20 bases between. Germline V gene sequence: CDR1 LGHNA, CDR2 YSLEER. CDR3 size: 16 residues. The chain recombines TRBV4-3 with TRBJ1-5; possibly TRBD1 for D (5 bases). The clonotype comes from a woman in her 40s in good health and CMV-seropositive. The sequencing input was PBMCs. The CDR3 DNA is TGCGCCAGCAGCCAAGGGGTCGCAGAAGGGGAAATCCCCCAGCATTTT. As protein: CASSQGVAEGEIPQHF.